Following are 11 T cell receptor beta chains from one sample sequenced in a study of T cell changes during pregnancy in multiple sclerosis. Sequenced by immunoSEQ multiplex PCR; TCRdb stores in-frame clones only, minus some. In the table there are about 51,000 clones, 94% of which are singletons. The specimen comprised CD4+ T cells from peripheral blood mononuclear cells, sampled in the second trimester of pregnancy. The origin of the receptors is a female donor with multiple sclerosis, enrolled in a pregnancy study.

The chain links TRBV5-6 to TRBJ2-7; 8 nucleotides line up with TRBD1. CDR1 and CDR2 (germline): SGHDT, YYEEEE. The CDR3 has 14 amino acids. Unmatched junction bases numbered 7, after V lost 5 bases and J lost 3 bases. The CDR3 protein is CASRDREGGYEQYF. The CDR3 bases are TGTGCCAGCAGGGACAGGGAAGGGGGCTACGAGCAGTACTTC. The whole variable domain, filled in from reference TRBV5-6 and TRBJ2-7, reads DAGVTQSPTHLIKTRGQQVTLRCSPKSGHDTVSWYQQALGQGPQFIFQYYEEEERQRGNFPDRFSGHQFPNYSSELNVNALLLGDSALYLCASRDREGGYEQYFGPGTRLTVT.

The chain is built from TRBV19 and TRBJ1-1; D is unresolved. The V gene's germline CDR1 is LNHDA and CDR2 SQIVND (reference sequence). The V end was cut by 7 bases, the J end by 3 bases, with 12 bases between. The CDR3 is 13 amino acids. The CDR3 is CASNRDRDTEAFF. The CDR3 bases are TGTGCCAGTAACCGGGATAGGGACACTGAAGCTTTCTTT.

The chain employs TRBV30 and TRBJ1-6; D is possibly TRBD1 (6 bases). The CDR3 spans 20 residues. Germline V gives CDR1 GTSNPN, CDR2 SVGIG (reference sequence). The V end lost 3 bases, the J end lost 0 bases, and 24 bases lay between the germline ends. In DNA form, the CDR3 reads TGTGCCTGGAGGCCAGGTACAGGGTCAGTTGGGTTCTCCTATAATTCACCCCTCCACTTT. This translates into CAWRPGTGSVGFSYNSPLHF.

This rearrangement joins TRBV16 to TRBJ2-6; TRBD1 might be the D (5 bases). Trimming took 4 bases from V and 2 from J, leaving 6 bases between them. The CDR3 loop spans 14 amino acids. Germline V gene lookup returns CDR1 KGHSY and CDR2 FQNENV. The CDR3 sequence is CASSPRAGANVLTF. The DNA of the CDR3 is TGTGCCAGCAGCCCCAGGGCTGGGGCCAACGTCCTGACTTTC. The full variable domain, rest sourced from reference TRBV16 and TRBJ2-6, is GEEVAQTPKHLVRGEGQKAKLYCAPIKGHSYVFWYQQVLKNEFKFLISFQNENVFDETGMPKERFSAKCLPNSPCSLEIQATKLEDSAVYFCASSPRAGANVLTFGAGSRLTVL.

The J gene is TRBJ1-5, the V gene TRBV7-6; no reliable D call. The germline V gene has CDR1 SGHVS and CDR2 FNYEAQ. This CDR3 is 15 amino acids long. V lost 5 bases, J lost 2 bases, and 13 bases lay in between. CDR3 coding DNA: TGTGCCAGCAGCGAAGGGAGTGCGGGCAATCAGCCCCAGCATTTT. This codes for CASSEGSAGNQPQHF. Based on the CDR3 plus reference TRBV7-6 and TRBJ1-5, the full variable domain is GAGVSQSPRYKVTKRGQDVALRCDPISGHVSLYWYRQALGQGPEFLTYFNYEAQQDKSGLPNDRFSAERPEGSISTLTIQRTEQRDSAMYRCASSEGSAGNQPQHFGDGTRLSIL.

The chain uses TRBV7-2 and TRBJ2-6; tentative D call: TRBD1 (6 bases). The CDR3 contains 17 residues. V lost 5 bases, J lost 4 bases, and 18 bases lay in between. Germline assignment: CDR1 SGHTA and CDR2 FQGNSA. The CDR3 region is CASSKPPQGTGANVLTF. CDR3 coding DNA: TGTGCCAGCAGCAAGCCCCCCCAGGGGACCGGGGCCAACGTCCTGACTTTC.

The chain employs TRBV6-4 and TRBJ2-3, with a possible D match to TRBD2 (6 bases). Deletions cut 3 bases from V and 0 bases from J, with 7 bases between. Germline CDR1 and CDR2: MRHNA and SNTAGT. The CDR3 is made up of 14 amino acids. The CDR3 is CASSEGRSTDTQYF. CDR3 DNA sequence: TGTGCCAGCAGTGAGGGGAGGAGCACAGATACGCAGTATTTT.

The genes are TRBV19 and TRBJ2-3; 9 bases line up with TRBD2. V dropped 9 bases and J dropped 6; count of bases not matched to a gene: 16. Germline CDR1 LNHDA, CDR2 SQIVND (reference sequence). This CDR3 spans 16 amino acids. For the CDR3, the DNA is TGTGCCAGCAACCCCAGGCGGGGGGGCCTTTTGGATACGCAGTATTTT. Its translation is CASNPRRGGLLDTQYF.

The rearrangement links TRBV4-2 to TRBJ2-4; TRBD1 matches 8 bases. Looked up from germline, CDR1 is LGHNA and CDR2 is YNFKEQ. There are 16 residues in the CDR3. V was pared by 0 bases and J by 5 bases, with 6 bases of the junction left unmatched. The CDR3 spells CASSQELRGQENIQYF. CDR3 nucleotides: TGTGCCAGCAGCCAAGAATTGAGGGGACAGGAAAACATTCAGTACTTC.

The CDR3 nucleotides are TGTGCCAGCAGCCTCCAGGGTGCTAAAGAGACCCAGTACTTC. Its translation is CASSLQGAKETQYF. The chain carries TRBV9 and TRBJ2-5, with D maybe TRBD1 (5 bases). V was pared by 4 bases and J by 3 bases, with 13 bases between. The CDR3 length is 14 residues. Germline V lookup: CDR1 SGDLS, CDR2 YYNGEE.

The CDR3 bases are TGTGCCAGCAGCCCCACGGGAGTGGGCGGGGAGCTGTTTTTT. As protein: CASSPTGVGGELFF. The genes are TRBV6-6 and TRBJ2-2, with D possibly TRBD2 on 6 matching bases. The CDR3 has 14 residues. V lost 6 bases and J 7 bases, leaving 15 bases between the germline ends. In germline, CDR1 is MNHNY, CDR2 SVGAGI (reference sequence).